This T cell receptor (beta chain) was captured by sequencing in a study of blood T cell repertoires in COVID-19. As for the study in general: Specimens from acute and convalescent COVID-19 originated in the United States, Italy and Spain.

The CDR3 has 13 residues. Germline V lookup: CDR1 SGHNT, CDR2 YYREEE (reference sequence). The V end was cut by 5 bases, the J end by 2 bases, with 10 bases between. Authors' data handling: Nucleated cell number was recorded as an estimate derived from reference gene primer amplification. This table comes from immunoSEQ multiplex PCR, and its TCRdb copy is limited to in-frame clones, with some not included. The V and J calls and clone size come from that table; D and trimming were worked out from the DNA. The repertoire holds some 270,000 clones, with 84% as singletons. Material for sequencing was peripheral blood. This clonotype was obtained from a woman in her thirties or forties who had recovered from COVID-19. The rearrangement joins TRBV5-4 to TRBJ2-5, with a tentative D call TRBD2 (5 bases). Here the CDR3 reads CASREAVQETQYF. Written as DNA, the CDR3 is TGTGCCAGCAGGGAAGCGGTGCAAGAGACCCAGTACTTC.